This is a list of T cell receptor beta chains from one sample in a study of regulatory T cells in long-lasting Graves disease. Each CDR3 protein gets one entry after TCRdb re-called the multiplex PCR reads with MiXCR. The sample has roughly 380,000 distinct CDR3 sequences; roughly a sixth are singletons. This specimen consisted of peripheral blood mononuclear cells (PBMCs), obtained at new diagnosis, from a patient treated with antithyroid drugs. The receptors come from a female donor with Graves disease. Each CDR3 is given with its conserved first and last residue. Fields, in order: V gene, J gene, D gene, clone size, CDR3 protein, CDR3 DNA. The D gene is left open where the match is weak. Not every row has a clone size; where given, it reads once, few, many or a size class.

V gene: TRBV27; J gene: TRBJ1-6; D gene: TRBD1; clone size: many; CDR3 protein: CANQFGQEYNSPLHF; CDR3 DNA: TGTGCCAACCAATTTGGACAGGAGTATAATTCACCCCTCCACTTT
V gene: TRBV27; J gene: TRBJ2-4; D gene: -; clone size: many; CDR3 protein: CASRGPKNIQYF; CDR3 DNA: TGTGCCAGCAGGGGCCCCAAAAACATTCAGTACTTC
V gene: TRBV6-2/TRBV6-3; J gene: TRBJ2-1; D gene: -; clone size: many; CDR3 protein: CASSYRPGDGVF; CDR3 DNA: TGTGCCAGCAGTTATAGGCCGGGAGATGGGGTCTTC
V gene: TRBV7-9; J gene: TRBJ1-1; D gene: -; clone size: many; CDR3 protein: CASSWPGAGVNTEAFF; CDR3 DNA: TGTGCCAGCAGCTGGCCCGGGGCGGGGGTTAACACTGAAGCTTTCTTT
V gene: TRBV6-5; J gene: TRBJ2-7; D gene: -; clone size: many; CDR3 protein: CASSYFDGYEQYF; CDR3 DNA: TGTGCCAGCAGTTACTTTGACGGCTACGAGCAGTACTTC
V gene: TRBV20-1; J gene: TRBJ2-4; D gene: TRBD1; clone size: many; CDR3 protein: CSASRQGYIQYF; CDR3 DNA: TGCAGTGCTAGCCGACAGGGGTACATTCAGTACTTC
V gene: TRBV20-1; J gene: TRBJ1-4; D gene: -; clone size: many; CDR3 protein: CSVRRSNEKLFF; CDR3 DNA: TGCAGTGTCAGGAGATCTAATGAAAAACTGTTTTTT
V gene: TRBV6-1; J gene: TRBJ1-1; D gene: TRBD1; clone size: few; CDR3 protein: CASSVVPTGVPEAFF; CDR3 DNA: TGTGCCAGCAGTGTCGTCCCGACAGGGGTCCCTGAAGCTTTCTTT
V gene: TRBV4-2; J gene: TRBJ1-1; D gene: -; clone size: few; CDR3 protein: CASSPPRSDQTEAFF; CDR3 DNA: TGTGCCAGCAGCCCTCCACGGAGCGATCAGACTGAAGCTTTCTTT
V gene: TRBV11-2; J gene: TRBJ1-2; D gene: TRBD1; clone size: many; CDR3 protein: CASSSGTVFYGYTF; CDR3 DNA: TGTGCCAGCAGCTCGGGGACAGTTTTCTATGGCTACACCTTC
V gene: TRBV13; J gene: TRBJ2-1; D gene: TRBD2; clone size: many; CDR3 protein: CASSLGVSGGYNEQFF; CDR3 DNA: TGTGCCAGCAGCTTAGGAGTTTCGGGGGGGTACAATGAGCAGTTCTTC
V gene: TRBV6-5; J gene: TRBJ2-7; D gene: -; clone size: few; CDR3 protein: CASSYGAGVGEQYF; CDR3 DNA: TGTGCCAGCAGTTACGGTGCAGGGGTAGGCGAGCAGTACTTC
V gene: TRBV12-3/TRBV12-4; J gene: TRBJ1-2; D gene: -; clone size: -; CDR3 protein: CASIRQQDNYGYTF; CDR3 DNA: TGTGCCAGCATTAGGCAGCAAGATAACTATGGCTACACCTTC
V gene: TRBV18; J gene: TRBJ2-2; D gene: -; clone size: many; CDR3 protein: CASSPGSNTGELFF; CDR3 DNA: TGTGCCAGCAGCCCCGGATCCAACACCGGGGAGCTGTTTTTT
V gene: TRBV28; J gene: TRBJ2-1; D gene: TRBD1; clone size: few; CDR3 protein: CASSWGQPYNGQFF; CDR3 DNA: TGTGCCAGCAGCTGGGGACAGCCCTACAATGGGCAGTTCTTC
V gene: TRBV3-1; J gene: TRBJ1-5; D gene: -; clone size: few; CDR3 protein: CASSQAGNSNQPQHF; CDR3 DNA: TGTGCCAGCAGCCAAGCGGGGAATAGCAATCAGCCCCAGCATTTT
V gene: TRBV5-5; J gene: TRBJ1-1; D gene: -; clone size: many; CDR3 protein: CASSLDSRGQTEAFF; CDR3 DNA: TGTGCCAGCAGCTTGGATAGCAGGGGCCAAACTGAAGCTTTCTTT
V gene: TRBV29-1; J gene: TRBJ1-2; D gene: -; clone size: many; CDR3 protein: CSAARGDGYTF; CDR3 DNA: TGCAGCGCCGCCAGGGGAGATGGCTACACCTTC
V gene: TRBV7-9; J gene: TRBJ2-1; D gene: TRBD2; clone size: few; CDR3 protein: CASSGLAGGLGGDEQFF; CDR3 DNA: TGTGCCAGCAGCGGACTAGCGGGAGGTCTCGGGGGCGATGAGCAGTTCTTC
V gene: TRBV28; J gene: TRBJ2-7; D gene: -; clone size: many; CDR3 protein: CASRLGGEQYF; CDR3 DNA: TGTGCCAGCAGACTGGGTGGCGAGCAGTACTTC
V gene: TRBV5-1; J gene: TRBJ2-1; D gene: TRBD2; clone size: -; CDR3 protein: CASTLGRRGDNEQFF; CDR3 DNA: TGCGCCAGCACCTTGGGGAGGCGGGGGGACAATGAGCAGTTCTTC
V gene: TRBV20-1; J gene: TRBJ2-3; D gene: TRBD2; clone size: many; CDR3 protein: CSAPLAGGTDTQYF; CDR3 DNA: TGCAGTGCACCCTTAGCGGGGGGGACAGATACGCAGTATTTT
V gene: TRBV29-1; J gene: TRBJ2-7; D gene: TRBD2; clone size: many; CDR3 protein: CSVLGLAGVDEQYF; CDR3 DNA: TGCAGCGTTTTGGGACTAGCGGGAGTAGATGAGCAGTACTTC
V gene: TRBV12-3/TRBV12-4; J gene: TRBJ1-2; D gene: -; clone size: many; CDR3 protein: CASSKFERPTGQF; CDR3 DNA: TGTGCCAGCAGTAAATTTGAACGGCCGACAGGACAATTC
V gene: TRBV20-1; J gene: TRBJ2-7; D gene: -; clone size: many; CDR3 protein: CSVRGRGGSYEQYF; CDR3 DNA: TGCAGTGTTAGGGGAAGAGGGGGGTCCTACGAGCAGTACTTC
V gene: TRBV27; J gene: TRBJ2-3; D gene: -; clone size: many; CDR3 protein: CASSNLLGGDSTDTQYF; CDR3 DNA: TGTGCCAGCAGTAACCTTTTAGGCGGGGACTCTACAGATACGCAGTATTTT
V gene: TRBV10-2; J gene: TRBJ2-2; D gene: -; clone size: few; CDR3 protein: CASRPAVFNTGELFF; CDR3 DNA: TGCGCCAGCAGACCCGCAGTCTTCAACACCGGGGAGCTGTTTTTT
V gene: TRBV18; J gene: TRBJ1-1; D gene: -; clone size: many; CDR3 protein: CASSGVSAEAFF; CDR3 DNA: TGTGCCAGCTCGGGGGTTTCGGCTGAAGCTTTCTTT
V gene: TRBV10-2; J gene: TRBJ2-7; D gene: TRBD2; clone size: many; CDR3 protein: CASSDTDTSGRREQYF; CDR3 DNA: TGCGCCAGCAGTGACACCGATACTAGCGGGAGACGCGAGCAGTACTTC
V gene: TRBV2; J gene: TRBJ2-7; D gene: TRBD1; clone size: many; CDR3 protein: CASSPRDRGYYEQYF; CDR3 DNA: TGTGCCAGCAGCCCACGGGACAGGGGTTATTACGAGCAGTACTTC
V gene: TRBV3-1; J gene: TRBJ1-1; D gene: TRBD1; clone size: many; CDR3 protein: CASSQSTGAWEAFF; CDR3 DNA: TGTGCCAGCAGCCAAAGTACAGGGGCATGGGAAGCTTTCTTT
V gene: TRBV27; J gene: TRBJ1-1; D gene: -; clone size: -; CDR3 protein: CASRPPAGRGTEAFF; CDR3 DNA: TGTGCCAGCAGGCCCCCGGCGGGGCGCGGCACTGAAGCTTTCTTT
V gene: TRBV3-1; J gene: TRBJ1-6; D gene: TRBD1; clone size: -; CDR3 protein: CASSTRGQGYNSPLHF; CDR3 DNA: TGTGCCAGCAGCACCCGGGGACAGGGCTATAATTCACCCCTCCACTTT
V gene: TRBV5-1; J gene: TRBJ2-2; D gene: -; clone size: many; CDR3 protein: CASSLRGDHVTGELFF; CDR3 DNA: TGCGCCAGCAGCTTGAGGGGCGACCATGTCACCGGGGAGCTGTTTTTT
V gene: TRBV3-1; J gene: TRBJ2-6; D gene: TRBD1; clone size: -; CDR3 protein: CASRGTGGGSGANVLTF; CDR3 DNA: TGTGCCAGCAGAGGGACAGGGGGCGGCTCTGGGGCCAACGTCCTGACTTTC
V gene: TRBV29-1; J gene: TRBJ1-2; D gene: -; clone size: many; CDR3 protein: CSVEGADYGYTF; CDR3 DNA: TGCAGCGTTGAAGGAGCGGACTATGGCTACACCTTC
V gene: TRBV7-9; J gene: TRBJ2-3; D gene: TRBD2; clone size: -; CDR3 protein: CASSIGTSGRYTQYF; CDR3 DNA: TGTGCCAGCAGCATCGGGACTAGCGGGAGATATACGCAGTATTTT
V gene: TRBV7-2; J gene: TRBJ2-2; D gene: TRBD1; clone size: many; CDR3 protein: CASSLGDRNTGELFF; CDR3 DNA: TGTGCCAGCAGCTTAGGGGACAGGAACACCGGGGAGCTGTTTTTT
V gene: TRBV7-2; J gene: TRBJ2-1; D gene: TRBD2; clone size: -; CDR3 protein: CASSLGTSGGYNNEQFF; CDR3 DNA: TGTGCCAGCAGCTTAGGGACTAGCGGGGGCTATAACAATGAGCAGTTCTTC
V gene: TRBV6-2/TRBV6-3; J gene: TRBJ2-7; D gene: TRBD2; clone size: -; CDR3 protein: CASSYVAGAPYEQYF; CDR3 DNA: TGTGCCAGCAGTTACGTAGCGGGGGCCCCCTACGAGCAGTACTTC
V gene: TRBV19; J gene: TRBJ1-3; D gene: -; clone size: -; CDR3 protein: CASASGISGNTIYF; CDR3 DNA: TGTGCCAGTGCTAGTGGAATCTCTGGAAACACCATATATTTT
V gene: TRBV5-1; J gene: TRBJ1-2; D gene: -; clone size: many; CDR3 protein: CASSHSARGYTF; CDR3 DNA: TGCGCCAGCAGCCACTCGGCAAGAGGCTACACCTTC
V gene: TRBV15; J gene: TRBJ1-2; D gene: -; clone size: -; CDR3 protein: CATSRRLDYGYTF; CDR3 DNA: TGTGCCACCAGCAGAAGGCTCGACTATGGCTACACCTTC
V gene: TRBV5-1; J gene: TRBJ1-1; D gene: -; clone size: many; CDR3 protein: CASSFSGAYPEAFF; CDR3 DNA: TGCGCCAGCAGCTTTTCCGGGGCCTACCCTGAAGCTTTCTTT
V gene: TRBV7-3; J gene: TRBJ2-2; D gene: TRBD1; clone size: -; CDR3 protein: CATKPGQGSGELFF; CDR3 DNA: TGTGCCACCAAACCGGGACAGGGATCCGGGGAGCTGTTTTTT
V gene: TRBV29-1; J gene: TRBJ2-1; D gene: -; clone size: many; CDR3 protein: CSGTSSDEQFF; CDR3 DNA: TGCAGCGGCACTTCTAGCGATGAGCAGTTCTTC
V gene: TRBV24-1; J gene: TRBJ2-6; D gene: TRBD1; clone size: -; CDR3 protein: CATSRPGGFGANVLTF; CDR3 DNA: TGTGCCACCAGCCGACCAGGGGGCTTTGGGGCCAACGTCCTGACTTTC
V gene: TRBV7-9; J gene: TRBJ2-4; D gene: TRBD2; clone size: many; CDR3 protein: CASSPGLAPLAKNIQYF; CDR3 DNA: TGTGCCAGCAGCCCGGGACTAGCGCCACTAGCCAAAAACATTCAGTACTTC
V gene: TRBV5-1; J gene: TRBJ1-1; D gene: -; clone size: few; CDR3 protein: CASKRGSNTEAFF; CDR3 DNA: TGCGCCAGCAAAAGGGGATCTAACACTGAAGCTTTCTTT
V gene: TRBV19; J gene: TRBJ1-5; D gene: -; clone size: few; CDR3 protein: CASSMWAGQNQPQHF; CDR3 DNA: TGTGCCAGTAGTATGTGGGCCGGACAAAATCAGCCCCAGCATTTT
V gene: TRBV29-1; J gene: TRBJ2-3; D gene: -; clone size: many; CDR3 protein: CSVDLPGKYTSTDTQYF; CDR3 DNA: TGCAGCGTTGACCTCCCAGGGAAGTATACTAGCACAGATACGCAGTATTTT
V gene: TRBV7-9; J gene: TRBJ1-1; D gene: -; clone size: few; CDR3 protein: CASSSTYTEAFF; CDR3 DNA: TGTGCCAGCAGCTCGACCTACACTGAAGCTTTCTTT
V gene: TRBV3-1; J gene: TRBJ2-5; D gene: -; clone size: -; CDR3 protein: CASSQVGGGALETRYF; CDR3 DNA: -